This entry features one T cell receptor (beta chain) sequence. What it recognizes is unknown. The CDR3 loop spans 14 amino acids. Trimming stripped 4 bases from V and 6 bases from J, with 17 bases between. Germline V gene sequence: CDR1 SGHKS, CDR2 YYEKEE (reference sequence). Profiled with immunoSEQ multiplex PCR; TCRdb holds only in-frame clones, not every one. Of about 16,000 clones listed, around 70% are singletons. This specimen belongs to a study of tumor-infiltrating lymphocytes in localized non-small cell lung cancer. Study context: Some samples were collected after neoadjuvant chemotherapy; smokers, never-smokers and several histologies were included.

Study-level points and caveats: Not all patients were TCR sequenced, owing to tissue quantity. Compared with uninvolved lung, tumors showed higher T cell infiltration by TCRbeta sequencing.

The sample comprised lung tumor tissue. This sequence was found in a human donor with non-small cell lung cancer. The chain has TRBV5-5 and TRBJ2-7; TRBD1 is a possible D gene (6 bases). Here the CDR3 reads CASSPDRGFVEQYF. The CDR3 bases are TGTGCCAGCAGCCCGGACAGAGGGTTCGTCGAGCAGTACTTC.